This passage covers 9 T cell receptor beta chains from one sample sequenced in a study of T cells expressing NK-cell markers. TCRdb reanalyzed the 5' RACE reads and collapses them to one entry per CDR3 protein, without DNA. The table lists roughly 390,000 distinct CDR3 sequences. Sequenced sample: blood T cells: a sorted CD56 or NKG2C T cell subset, CD4+ or CD8+ T cells, or bulk PBMC T cells (not recorded which). All receptors derive from a man aged 18-70 years in good health.

The chain joins TRBV4-2 to TRBJ2-1; with no DNA, the TCRdb D assignment of TRBD2 cannot be verified. The germline V gene has CDR1 LGHNA and CDR2 YNFKEQ. CDR3 length: 16 amino acids. The CDR3 spells CASSRTLAGSYNEQFF.

The gene calls are TRBV5-1 and TRBJ2-3; TCRdb's D call, TRBD1, is unchecked because there is no DNA. The CDR3 spans 15 residues. The germline CDR1 and CDR2 sequences are SGHRS and YFSETQ. The CDR3 sequence is CASSLGGTRGDTQYF.

The rearrangement joins TRBV7-2 to TRBJ2-7; TCRdb lists TRBD2, though no DNA is available to test this call. The CDR3 covers 14 residues. Germline V gene data show CDR1 as SGHTA and CDR2 as FQGNSA. The CDR3 here is CASSLTSGSASQYF. The full variable domain, completed using reference TRBV7-2 and TRBJ2-7, is GAGVSQSPSNKVTEKGKDVELRCDPISGHTALYWYRQSLGQGLEFLIYFQGNSAPDKSGLPSDRFSAERTGGSVSTLTIQRTQQEDSAVYLCASSLTSGSASQYFGPGTRLTVT.

The chain employs TRBV2 and TRBJ2-2; checking the TCRdb D call of TRBD1 is not possible without DNA. Per germline, CDR1 SNHLY and CDR2 FYNNEI. This CDR3 is built from 17 residues. CDR3 sequence: CASRRERTGRISGELFF.

The rearrangement joins TRBV27 to TRBJ1-4; TCRdb's D call, TRBD1, is unchecked because there is no DNA. Germline assignment: CDR1 MNHEY and CDR2 SMNVEV (reference sequence). The CDR3 length is 14 residues. The chain's CDR3 is CASTNLGGHEKLFF. Supplemented by reference TRBV27 and TRBJ1-4, the full variable domain reads EAQVTQNPRYLITVTGKKLTVTCSQNMNHEYMSWYRQDPGLGLRQIYYSMNVEVTDKGDVPEGYKVSRKEKRNFPLILESPSPNQTSLYFCASTNLGGHEKLFFGSGTQLSVL.

This chain uses TRBV27 with TRBJ2-2; the D gene TCRdb calls, TRBD2, cannot be checked with no DNA. This CDR3 has 17 amino acids. CDR1 is MNHEY and CDR2 is SMNVEV in the germline V gene (reference sequence). CDR3 residues: CASSLTALRLASGELFF.

V gene TRBV12-3 or TRBV12-4 combines with J gene TRBJ2-7; TCRdb's D call, TRBD1, is unchecked because there is no DNA. The CDR3 runs 14 residues. The CDR3 sequence is CASSLTSDRTPQYF.

The CDR3 is CASTDRRGYEQYF. The chain links TRBV5-1 to TRBJ2-7. The CDR3 loop spans 13 amino acids. CDR1 and CDR2 from the germline V gene are SGHRS and YFSETQ.

The V call is TRBV6-2 or TRBV6-3, the J call TRBJ2-7; absent DNA, TCRdb's TRBD1 call cannot be checked. CDR1 and CDR2 from the germline V gene are MNHEY and SVGEGT. The CDR3 contains 19 residues. CDR3 amino acids: CASSYSGQGLRQSSYEQYF.